This is a list of T cell receptor beta chains from one sample in a study of blood T cell repertoires in COVID-19. Only in-frame clones appear in the TCRdb table, and some are missing; sequencing was by immunoSEQ multiplex PCR. The table has around 60,000 clones, approximately 90% seen once. The specimen sequenced was peripheral blood. The receptors originated from a woman in her sixties with COVID-19, enrolled during active disease. CDR3s include the opening cysteine and the closing phenylalanine or tryptophan.

CASSTPGLAGGPYEQYF | TRBV5-4 | 17 | TRBJ2-7
CASSPRVTNTGELFF | TRBV11-2 | 15 | TRBJ2-2
CASSIQGSLSNQPQHF | TRBV19 | 16 | TRBJ1-5
CATSDLSEGEETQYF | TRBV24-1 | 15 | TRBJ2-5
CASSPSGDYNEQFF | TRBV6-5 | 14 | TRBJ2-1
CASGFGLAGGNEQFF | TRBV12-5 | 15 | TRBJ2-1
CASSTGNTEAFF | TRBV7-9 | 12 | TRBJ1-1
CASSLTGESGNTIYF | TRBV7-9 | 15 | TRBJ1-3
CASSLSRGETQYF | TRBV27 | 13 | TRBJ2-5
CASSQEATSGNPSTDTQYF | TRBV4-2 | 19 | TRBJ2-3
CASSPQGLEQYF | TRBV6-5 | 12 | TRBJ2-7
CASSDKGAYEQYF | TRBV6-1 | 13 | TRBJ2-7
CASSQRTERPFF | TRBV4-1 | 12 | TRBJ1-1
CASSQTRLAGRVMETQYF | TRBV3-1/TRBV3-2 | 18 | TRBJ2-5
CASSKVGQIIFSYEQYF | TRBV21-1 | 17 | TRBJ2-7
CASSQDQVNNSPLHF | TRBV4-2 | 15 | TRBJ1-6
CASSYSGGGVTGELFF | TRBV6-5 | 16 | TRBJ2-2
CASIGHTGGYTF | TRBV19 | 12 | TRBJ1-2